A single sample is the source of the 18 T cell receptor beta chains below, sequenced in a study of control samples from healthy donors and cancer patients. The method was immunoSEQ multiplex PCR; TCRdb's version includes in-frame clones alone and lacks a portion of them. Of approximately 100,000 clones listed, roughly 91% are singletons. Sequenced material: PBMCs. The source is a man between 60 and 70 years old with lung cancer.

The CDR3 loop reads CASSQEPWPYEQYF. Written as DNA, the CDR3 is TGTGCCAGCAGCCAAGAACCCTGGCCCTACGAGCAGTACTTC. The rearrangement joins TRBV3-1 (or the pseudogene TRBV3-2) to TRBJ2-7; D is unclear. The CDR3 is 14 residues long. Trimming removed 0 bases at V and 2 bases at J, with 8 bases between. Germline CDR1 and CDR2: LGHDT and YNNKEL (reference sequence).

This chain links TRBV14 with TRBJ2-6; D call uncertain. Germline assignment: CDR1 SGHDN and CDR2 FVKESK. The V end lost 7 bases, the J end lost 2 bases, and 6 bases lay between the germline ends. The CDR3 is made up of 13 amino acids. The CDR3 reads CASNLAGANVLTF. The CDR3 DNA reads as TGTGCCAGCAATCTCGCTGGGGCCAACGTCCTGACTTTC. Supplemented by reference TRBV14 and TRBJ2-6, the full variable domain reads EAGVTQFPSHSVIEKGQTVTLRCDPISGHDNLYWYRRVMGKEIKFLLHFVKESKQDESGMPNNRFLAERTGGTYSTLKVQPAELEDSGVYFCASNLAGANVLTFGAGSRLTVL.

The chain is built from TRBV3-1 (or the pseudogene TRBV3-2) and TRBJ2-6; 10 nucleotides line up with TRBD1. V dropped 5 bases and J dropped 4; count of bases not matched to a gene: 8. Germline CDR1 LGHDT, CDR2 YNNKEL (reference sequence). The CDR3 loop spans 17 amino acids. CDR3 residues: CASSVRQGALGANVLTF. Written as DNA, the CDR3 is TGTGCCAGCAGCGTCCGACAGGGGGCGCTGGGGGCCAACGTCCTGACTTTC.

This clone has just a few counts. This sample includes further DNA sequences coding for the same CDR3. The gene calls are TRBV12-3 or TRBV12-4 and TRBJ1-1; D unresolved. V was shortened by 5 bases and J by 2 bases, with 9 bases between the two germline ends. The CDR3 is 13 amino acids. Here the CDR3 reads CASSLRRNTEAFF. In DNA, the CDR3 is TGTGCCAGCAGTCTGAGGAGAAACACTGAAGCTTTCTTT.

The J gene is TRBJ2-5, the V gene TRBV11-3; D possibly matches TRBD1 or TRBD2 (5 bases each). The ends were cut back, 4 bases at V and 2 bases at J, with 20 bases in the middle. Germline V gene data show CDR1 as SGHNT and CDR2 as YENEEA. The CDR3 has 17 amino acids. CDR3 DNA: TGTGCCAGCAGCTCATTGAGAGTGGGACCGATACAAGAGACCCAGTACTTC. The encoded protein is CASSSLRVGPIQETQYF.

The chain carries TRBV6-5 and TRBJ2-5; 10 positions agree with TRBD2. V gave up 0 bases and J gave up 1 base; unmatched junction bases: 2. Germline V lookup: CDR1 MNHEY, CDR2 SVGAGI. This CDR3 has 16 residues. The CDR3 region is CASSYSASGGQETQYF. Here the CDR3 DNA reads TGTGCCAGCAGTTACTCGGCTAGCGGGGGCCAAGAGACCCAGTACTTC.

This clone was observed a single time. The chain carries TRBV5-1 and TRBJ1-6, with D unresolved. V lost 0 bases and J 10 bases, leaving 8 bases between the germline ends. CDR1 is SGHRS and CDR2 is YFSETQ in the germline V gene. The CDR3 sequence is 13 residues long. For the CDR3, the DNA is TGCGCCAGCAGCTTGGAGGCGCAATCACCCCTCCACTTT. Amino acids: CASSLEAQSPLHF.

J is TRBJ1-1 and V is TRBV30; maybe TRBD1 (6 bases). This CDR3 has 15 amino acids. Germline V gene lookup returns CDR1 GTSNPN and CDR2 SVGIG (reference sequence). Trimming took 1 base from V and 0 from J, leaving 12 bases between them. The CDR3 reads CAWSASGTMNTEAFF. The CDR3 nucleotides read TGTGCCTGGAGTGCCTCCGGGACAATGAACACTGAAGCTTTCTTT.

The chain couples TRBV6-6 to TRBJ2-7, with TRBD1 identical over 10 bases. CDR3 length equals 16 residues. The ends lost 2 bases at V and 7 bases at J; junction bases unmatched: 11. Germline values: CDR1 MNHNY, CDR2 SVGAGI (reference sequence). In DNA, the CDR3 is TGTGCCAGCAGTTACCCTCCGGGACAGGGGTCAGGGGAGCAGTACGTC. Protein: CASSYPPGQGSGEQYV.

The genes are TRBV12-3 or TRBV12-4 and TRBJ2-5; D tentatively fits TRBD1 or TRBD2 (5 bases each). The CDR3 covers 11 residues. Trimming cost V 7 bases and J 4 bases, with 7 bases left between them. In nucleotides, the CDR3 is TGTGCCAGCACGAGGGGAGAGACCCAGTACTTC. Protein: CASTRGETQYF.

The chain combines TRBV30 with TRBJ1-1, with 8 positions matching TRBD1. Germline V lookup: CDR1 GTSNPN, CDR2 SVGIG (reference sequence). The junction had 10 bases not matched to a gene; V was cut back by 2 bases and J by 8 bases. The CDR3 is 14 amino acids. This chain's CDR3 is CAWSLYQGAREAFF. The CDR3 nucleotides are TGTGCCTGGAGTCTATATCAGGGGGCGCGGGAAGCTTTCTTT.

This clone has only one observation. This chain joins TRBV7-9 and TRBJ1-1, with D possibly matching TRBD1 (5 bases). In germline, CDR1 is SEHNR, CDR2 FQNEAQ (reference sequence). The V end lost 1 base, the J end lost 0 bases, and 9 bases lay between the germline ends. The CDR3 covers 15 residues. CDR3 sequence reads: CASSLGGGVNTEAFF. For the CDR3, the DNA is TGTGCCAGCAGCTTAGGTGGGGGTGTGAACACTGAAGCTTTCTTT.

The chain joins TRBV9 to TRBJ1-6, with D unclear. From germline, CDR1 is SGDLS and CDR2 YYNGEE. V was clipped by 0 bases and J by 4 bases, with 5 bases between them. The CDR3 extends over 14 amino acids. Here the CDR3 DNA reads TGTGCCAGCAGCGTAGCAGTATATAATTCACCCCTCCACTTT. As protein: CASSVAVYNSPLHF.

This chain joins TRBV24-1 and TRBJ1-3; 9 bases are shared with TRBD1. Germline V gene data show CDR1 as KGHDR and CDR2 as SFDVKD. The length of the CDR3 is 13 residues. Germline trimming cut 9 bases from V and 4 bases from J; bases unmatched to any gene: 3. The CDR3 nucleotides are TGTGCCACCGAGGGACAGGGAGGAAACACCATATATTTT. Encoded protein: CATEGQGGNTIYF.

The chain has TRBV7-2 and TRBJ2-7, with D possibly TRBD2 on 5 matching bases. Trimming shortened V by 2 bases and J by 3 bases, and 14 bases separated the two germline ends. Per the germline V gene, CDR1 is SGHTA and CDR2 is FQGNSA. This CDR3 is 15 amino acids long. The CDR3 sequence is CASSLRGKGNYEQYV. CDR3 nucleotides: TGTGCCAGCAGCTTACGGGGAAAAGGAAACTACGAGCAGTACGTC.

The rearrangement uses TRBV30 and TRBJ1-6, with a weak D call TRBD1 (5 bases). CDR3 length: 15 residues. Trimming removed 5 bases at V and 0 bases at J, with 11 bases between. Germline CDR1 is GTSNPN and CDR2 is SVGIG (reference sequence). CDR3 residues: CAWGGVSSYNSPLHF. In DNA form, the CDR3 reads TGTGCCTGGGGAGGGGTCAGCTCCTATAATTCACCCCTCCACTTT.

The rearrangement uses TRBV4-1 and TRBJ1-2; tentative D call: TRBD1 (5 bases). Germline V gene data show CDR1 as MGHRA and CDR2 as YSYEKL. CDR3 length: 15 residues. Trimming pared 4 bases from V and 6 bases from J, leaving 18 bases between. The CDR3 bases are TGCGCCAGCAGCCGTCAAACCGGGACCGGGCATGGCTACACCTTC. Protein: CASSRQTGTGHGYTF.

This clone was seen only once. The J gene is TRBJ2-6, the V gene TRBV9; tentative D call: TRBD2 (5 bases). The germline V and J ends were trimmed by 4 bases and 2 bases, with 16 bases remaining between them. Germline V CDR1 and CDR2: SGDLS, YYNGEE. The CDR3 length is 17 residues. CDR3: CASSPSTTGAGANVLTF. The CDR3 bases are TGTGCCAGCAGCCCTAGTACGACCGGGGCTGGGGCCAACGTCCTGACTTTC. The full variable domain, with the rest looked up from reference TRBV9 and TRBJ2-6, is DSGVTQTPKHLITATGQRVTLRCSPRSGDLSVYWYQQSLDQGLQFLIQYYNGEERAKGNILERFSAQQFPDLHSELNLSSLELGDSALYFCASSPSTTGAGANVLTFGAGSRLTVL.